This T cell receptor beta chain stems from a study of Ad26.COV2.S vaccination and SARS-CoV-2 variants. Study-wide background: The Ad26.COV2.S arm of the COV1001 trial was where the donor was placed.

Regarding the study as a whole: Vaccinees displayed broader spike-specific TCR repertoires than placebo recipients. Analyses that measured TCR breadth and depth may have underestimated total T cell responses.

Germline V gives CDR1 SQVTM, CDR2 ANQGSEA. This CDR3 is 11 amino acids long. Trimming took off 8 bases at V and 4 bases at J, with 10 bases between the two ends. The protocol was immunoSEQ multiplex PCR, while the TCRdb copy is restricted to in-frame clones and leaves out a portion. The table shows about 440,000 clones, with about 90% occurring only once. Treatment indicated: some 20 received Ad26.COV2.S at low or high dose, single or two shots; a few received placebo; per-sample allocation not given. The study sampled participants on day 63 after the first vaccine or placebo injection. Notes on this clone: Its target is unknown.

The gene calls are TRBV29-1 and TRBJ2-3; maybe TRBD1 (5 bases). The sample consisted of peripheral blood, taken in a trial of Ad26.COV2.S vaccine versus placebo. The receptor was isolated from a person between 18 and 60 years old who received the Ad26.COV2.S COVID-19 vaccine or a placebo. The CDR3: CSLGAPDTQYF. In DNA, the CDR3 is TGCAGCCTTGGGGCCCCAGATACGCAGTATTTT.